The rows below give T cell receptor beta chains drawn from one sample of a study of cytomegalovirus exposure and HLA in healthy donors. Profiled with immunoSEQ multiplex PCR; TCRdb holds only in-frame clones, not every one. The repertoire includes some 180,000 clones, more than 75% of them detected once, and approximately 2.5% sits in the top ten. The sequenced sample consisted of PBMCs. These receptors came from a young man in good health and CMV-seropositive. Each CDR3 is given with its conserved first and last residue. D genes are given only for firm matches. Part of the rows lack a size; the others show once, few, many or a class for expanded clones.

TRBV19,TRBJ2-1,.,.,TGTGCCAGTAGTATTAACGGTCCGTACAATGAGCAGTTCTTC,CASSINGPYNEQFF
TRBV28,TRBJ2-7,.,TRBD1,TGTGCCAGCAGTCCCAGGGGGTCACCTTCCTACGAGCAGTACTTC,CASSPRGSPSYEQYF
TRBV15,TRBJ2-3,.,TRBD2,TGTGCCACCCAGAGGACTAGCGGCCCCACAGATACGCAGTATTTT,CATQRTSGPTDTQYF
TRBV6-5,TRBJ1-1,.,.,TGTGCCAGCAGTTTTGCGTGGGAGGGGGCTGAAGCTTTCTTT,CASSFAWEGAEAFF
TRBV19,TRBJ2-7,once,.,TGTGCCAGTAGTAGAGTAGCGTCCCCAAACTACGAGCAGTACTTC,CASSRVASPNYEQYF
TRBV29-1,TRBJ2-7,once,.,TGCAGCGTTGAAGTTGCTGGCGGGCTAGCCTACGAGCAGTACTTC,CSVEVAGGLAYEQYF
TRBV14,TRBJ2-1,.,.,TGTGCCGTCAGGGCTAGCTCCTACAATGAGCAGTTCTTC,CAVRASSYNEQFF
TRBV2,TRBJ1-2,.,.,TGTGCCAGCAGTGACCGTAACTATGGCTACACCTTC,CASSDRNYGYTF
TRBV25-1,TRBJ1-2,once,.,TGTGCCAGCAGTACAGGGTATGGCTACACCTTC,CASSTGYGYTF
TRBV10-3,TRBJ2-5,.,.,TGTGCCATCAGTGATCTGGTTAGCGCGCAGACCCAGTACTTC,CAISDLVSAQTQYF
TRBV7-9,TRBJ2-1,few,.,TGTGCCAGCAGGACGGGGAATGAGCAGTTCTTC,CASRTGNEQFF
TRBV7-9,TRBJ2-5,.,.,TGTGCCAGCAGCTTAGCTGGCGGATTCGAGACCCAGTACTTC,CASSLAGGFETQYF
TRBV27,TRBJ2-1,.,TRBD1,TGTGCCAGCAGTTTACGACCGACAGGGAATGAGCAGTTCTTC,CASSLRPTGNEQFF
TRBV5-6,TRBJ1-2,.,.,TGTGCCAGCAGCTTGCACAGAAACTATGGCTACACCTTC,CASSLHRNYGYTF
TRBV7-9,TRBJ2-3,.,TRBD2,TGTGCCAGCAGCTTAGGGGGACTAGCGGGAGGCACCTCCACAGATACGCAGTATTTT,CASSLGGLAGGTSTDTQYF
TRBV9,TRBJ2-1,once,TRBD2,TGTGCCAGCAGCCCCCACTGGGGGGGGTCCTACAATGAGCAGTTCTTC,CASSPHWGGSYNEQFF